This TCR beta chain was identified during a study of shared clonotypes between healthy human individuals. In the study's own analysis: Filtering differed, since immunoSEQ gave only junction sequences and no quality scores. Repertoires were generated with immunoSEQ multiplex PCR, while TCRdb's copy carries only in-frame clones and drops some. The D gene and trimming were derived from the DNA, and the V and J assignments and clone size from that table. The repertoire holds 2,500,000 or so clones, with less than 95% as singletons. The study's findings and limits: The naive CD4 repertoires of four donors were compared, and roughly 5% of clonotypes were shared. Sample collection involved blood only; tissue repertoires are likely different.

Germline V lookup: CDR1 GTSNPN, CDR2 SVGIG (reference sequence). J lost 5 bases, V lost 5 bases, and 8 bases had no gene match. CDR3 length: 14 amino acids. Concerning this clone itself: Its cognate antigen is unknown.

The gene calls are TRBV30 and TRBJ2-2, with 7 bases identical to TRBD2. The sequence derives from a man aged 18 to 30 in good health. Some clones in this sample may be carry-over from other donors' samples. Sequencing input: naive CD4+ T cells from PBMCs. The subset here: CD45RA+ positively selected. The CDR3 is CAWGGVPGTGELFF. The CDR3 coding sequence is TGTGCCTGGGGGGGGGTCCCCGGGACCGGGGAGCTGTTTTTT.